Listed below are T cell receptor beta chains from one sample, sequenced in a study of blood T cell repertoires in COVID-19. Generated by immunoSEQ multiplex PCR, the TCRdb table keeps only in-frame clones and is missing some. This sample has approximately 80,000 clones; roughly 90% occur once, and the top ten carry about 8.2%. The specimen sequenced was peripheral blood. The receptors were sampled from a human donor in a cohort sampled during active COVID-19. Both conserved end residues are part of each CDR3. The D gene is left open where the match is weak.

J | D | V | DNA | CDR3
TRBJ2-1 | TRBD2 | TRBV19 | TGTGCCAGTAGTATGCAGGCCACTAGCGGGGCTTACAATGAGCAGTTCTTC | CASSMQATSGAYNEQFF
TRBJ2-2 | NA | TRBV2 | TGTGCCTTTCAGGAGGGGCATAGGACCGGGGAGCTGTTTTTT | CAFQEGHRTGELFF
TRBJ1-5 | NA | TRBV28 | TGTGCCAGCAGTTTAGGGGACACATACAATCAGCCCCAGCATTTT | CASSLGDTYNQPQHF
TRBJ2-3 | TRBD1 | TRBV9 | TGTGCCAGCAGCGCCGCGGACAGGGTATTTGCAGATACGCAGTATTTT | CASSAADRVFADTQYF
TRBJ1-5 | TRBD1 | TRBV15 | TGTGCCACCAGTCCGGGACAGGGCAATCAGCCCCAGCATTTT | CATSPGQGNQPQHF
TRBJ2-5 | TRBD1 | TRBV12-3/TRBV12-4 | TGTGCCAGCAGTTTCGCAGGGGGAGAGACCCAGTACTTC | CASSFAGGETQYF
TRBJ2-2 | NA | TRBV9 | TGTGCCAGCAGCGTCGTCACCGGGGAGCTGTTTTTT | CASSVVTGELFF
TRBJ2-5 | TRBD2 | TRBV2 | TGTGCCAGCAGTGAAAAACCGGGACTAGCGGGAGGGCGAAGGGAGACCCAGTACTTC | CASSEKPGLAGGRRETQYF
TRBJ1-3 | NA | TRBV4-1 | TGCGCCAGCAGCCTCCTCCCCCCTTGGCCCCCGGGAAACACCATATATTTT | CASSLLPPWPPGNTIYF
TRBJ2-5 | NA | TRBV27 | TGTGCCAGCAGACCCCGTGCGGGACAGCAAGAGACCCAGTACTTC | CASRPRAGQQETQYF
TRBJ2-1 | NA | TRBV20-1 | TGCAGTGCTAGTCAGGGGGGATCAGGTAATGAGCAGTTCTTC | CSASQGGSGNEQFF
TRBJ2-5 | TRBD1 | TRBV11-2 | TGTGCCAGCAGCTCCCCGGGACAGGGGGTTGATACCCAGTACTTC | CASSSPGQGVDTQYF
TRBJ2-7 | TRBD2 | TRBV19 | TGTGCCAGTTCGGCCCTAGCGGGGGGGAAGCCCTACGAGCAGTACTTC | CASSALAGGKPYEQYF
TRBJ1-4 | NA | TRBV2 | TGTGCCAGCAGGAAGGACAGCAACAATGAAAAACTGTTTTTT | CASRKDSNNEKLFF
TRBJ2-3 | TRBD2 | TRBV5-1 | TGCGCCAGCAGGGCGACTAGCGGATACACAGATACGCAGTATTTT | CASRATSGYTDTQYF
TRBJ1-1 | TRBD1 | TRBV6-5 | TGTGCCAGCAGTTACCTTGGACAGGGGGCGACTGAAGCTTTCTTT | CASSYLGQGATEAFF
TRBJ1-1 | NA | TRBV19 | TGTGCCAGTAGAACCAAGGGAGACACTGAAGCTTTCTTT | CASRTKGDTEAFF
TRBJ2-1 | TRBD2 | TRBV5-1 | TGCGCCAGCAGCTTGGATTTCGGGCTAGCGGGAGGTGGTGAGCAGTTCTTC | CASSLDFGLAGGGEQFF
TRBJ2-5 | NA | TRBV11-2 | TGTGCCAGCACCTTAAGGGTCTCGGGGCAAGAGACCCAGTACTTC | CASTLRVSGQETQYF
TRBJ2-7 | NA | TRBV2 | TGTGCCAGCAGGCAGATATACGAGCAGTACTTC | CASRQIYEQYF
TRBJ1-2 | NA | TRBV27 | TGTGCCACCCTATCGACGAGGAGCTATGGCTACACCTTC | CATLSTRSYGYTF
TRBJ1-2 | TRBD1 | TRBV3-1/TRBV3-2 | TGTGCCAGCAGCCAAGCCGGACAGGATGGCTACACCTTC | CASSQAGQDGYTF
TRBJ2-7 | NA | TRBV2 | TGTGCCAGCAGTCATGAACAGGGATCCGAGCAGTACTTC | CASSHEQGSEQYF
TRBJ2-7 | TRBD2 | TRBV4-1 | TGCGCCAGCAGCCCAATGGGGACTAGCGGGGACGAGCAGTACTTC | CASSPMGTSGDEQYF
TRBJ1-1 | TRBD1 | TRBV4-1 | TGCGCCAGCAGCCAAGGTCGGGACAGGGTCGGGGTTGAAGCTTTCTTT | CASSQGRDRVGVEAFF
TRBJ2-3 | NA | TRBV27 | TGTGCCAGCAGCATAGGGGCTAGCGTTCTTGGGCTGGATACGCAGTATTTT | CASSIGASVLGLDTQYF
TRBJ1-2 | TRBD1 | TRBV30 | TGTGCCTGGACCCGTGGGACAGGGGTGGATGGCTACACCTTC | CAWTRGTGVDGYTF
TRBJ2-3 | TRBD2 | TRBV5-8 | TGTGCCAGCAGCTACGCCGGTTCGGCTAGCGGGGGTACAGATACGCAGTATTTT | CASSYAGSASGGTDTQYF
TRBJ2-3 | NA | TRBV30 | TGTGCCTGGAGTGTACGAGGTGGAGGTCCGCAGTATTTT | CAWSVRGGGPQYF
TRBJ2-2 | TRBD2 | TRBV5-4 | TGTGCCAGCAGTACTGGACTAGCGGGAGGGCGGTCCGGGGAGCTGTTTTTT | CASSTGLAGGRSGELFF
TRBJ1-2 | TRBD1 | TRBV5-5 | TGTGCCAGCAGCCCCCGCTCGGGACAGCTAACCGAACATGGCTACACCTTC | CASSPRSGQLTEHGYTF
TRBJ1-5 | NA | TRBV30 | TGTGCCTGGAGTGCCGCGGTAGACAATCAGCCCCAGCATTTT | CAWSAAVDNQPQHF